These T cell receptor beta chains were read from a single sample in a study of long-term antiretroviral therapy in people with HIV. Clones were read by immunoSEQ multiplex PCR, and TCRdb kept only the in-frame ones, dropping some. The repertoire consists of 30,000 to 40,000 clones, with around 80% occurring once and the leading ten covering over 7%. The sample consisted of unsorted PBMCs, taken 3.1 years after starting antiretroviral therapy. The receptors come from a woman between 45 and 60 years old with HIV. CDR3s include the opening cysteine and the closing phenylalanine or tryptophan. D genes are given only for firm matches. The size field is filled for only some rows; it gives once, few, many or a size class.

CDR3aa	CDR3nt	abundance	v_gene	j_gene	d_gene	len
CASSLKYSRNTEAFF	TGTGCCAGCAGCTTAAAGTACAGCAGAAACACTGAAGCTTTCTTT	.	TRBV7-8	TRBJ1-1	.	15
CASGQYSTDTQYF	TGCGCCAGCGGACAGTATAGCACAGATACGCAGTATTTT	.	TRBV5-1	TRBJ2-3	.	13
CASVGGRALNTGELFF	TGTGCCAGCGTAGGGGGGAGGGCCCTGAACACCGGGGAGCTGTTTTTT	.	TRBV25-1	TRBJ2-2	.	16
CATARGLGNEQFF	TGTGCCACGGCCCGTGGACTAGGCAATGAGCAGTTCTTC	.	TRBV6-4	TRBJ2-1	TRBD2	13
CASSGGQVPSEQYF	TGTGCCAGTAGTGGAGGACAGGTCCCCTCCGAGCAGTACTTC	.	TRBV19	TRBJ2-7	TRBD1	14
CASSQQLAAGGTDTQYF	TGCGCCAGCAGCCAACAATTAGCAGCCGGGGGCACAGATACGCAGTATTTT	.	TRBV4-1	TRBJ2-3	.	17
CASSLSAKNIQYF	TGTGCCAGCAGTTTGTCAGCCAAAAACATTCAGTACTTC	.	TRBV28	TRBJ2-4	.	13
CASAFNPPEAFF	TGTGCTAGTGCCTTTAACCCTCCTGAAGCTTTCTTT	once	TRBV12-5	TRBJ1-1	.	12
CASSRQLAGGTDTQYF	TGTGCCAGCAGCCGTCAACTAGCGGGGGGTACAGATACGCAGTATTTT	.	TRBV5-4	TRBJ2-3	TRBD2	16
CASSYSLDSYTEAFF	TGTGCCAGCAGTTACTCCCTGGACAGCTACACTGAAGCTTTCTTT	.	TRBV6-5	TRBJ1-1	.	15
CASSSWTSGAQETQYF	TGTGCCAGCAGCTCTTGGACTAGCGGGGCCCAAGAGACCCAGTACTTC	.	TRBV11-3	TRBJ2-5	TRBD2	16
CASSVSDAGNTIYF	TGTGCCAGCAGCGTAAGCGATGCTGGAAACACCATATATTTT	.	TRBV9	TRBJ1-3	.	14
CASSQDRGTRDGYTF	TGCGCCAGCAGCCAAGATCGGGGGACTCGAGATGGCTACACCTTC	.	TRBV4-1	TRBJ1-2	.	15
CAISESKASGGYNEQFF	TGTGCCATCAGTGAGTCGAAGGCTAGCGGGGGGTACAATGAGCAGTTCTTC	.	TRBV10-3	TRBJ2-1	TRBD2	17
CASSRDRGDYEQFF	TGTGCCAGCAGCAGAGATCGGGGGGACTATGAGCAGTTCTTC	.	TRBV11-2	TRBJ2-1	TRBD2	14
CASSLEATLPGELFF	TGTGCCAGCAGCTTGGAGGCCACCCTTCCCGGGGAGCTGTTTTTT	once	TRBV5-6	TRBJ2-2	.	15
CASSRGEGTEAFF	TGTGCCAGCTCAAGGGGGGAAGGAACTGAAGCTTTCTTT	.	TRBV7-9	TRBJ1-1	.	13
CASSLRGVDDNEQFF	TGTGCCAGCAGTCTGAGGGGTGTGGATGACAATGAGCAGTTCTTC	.	TRBV7-9	TRBJ2-1	.	15
CASSPEGGGYGYTF	TGCGCCAGCAGCCCGGAGGGGGGGGGCTATGGCTACACCTTC	.	TRBV5-1	TRBJ1-2	.	14
CASSPPRGTNTEAFF	TGTGCCAGCTCACCACCGCGCGGGACGAACACTGAAGCTTTCTTT	.	TRBV18	TRBJ1-1	.	15
CAWRSGGITGELFF	TGTGCCTGGAGAAGCGGGGGAATCACCGGGGAGCTGTTTTTT	.	TRBV30	TRBJ2-2	TRBD2	14
CASRRPWSSYNEQFF	TGTGCCAGCAGGAGACCGTGGAGCTCCTACAATGAGCAGTTCTTC	.	TRBV27	TRBJ2-1	.	15
CASSYGGTEAFF	TGTGCCAGCAGTTACGGCGGGACTGAAGCTTTCTTT	.	TRBV6-6	TRBJ1-1	.	12
CASSAGNTDTQYF	TGTGCCAGCAGCGCCGGTAACACAGATACGCAGTATTTT	.	TRBV27	TRBJ2-3	.	13
CASSLSGRGRRNTEAFF	TGTGCCAGCAGTTTATCTGGCCGGGGGCGACGAAACACTGAAGCTTTCTTT	.	TRBV28	TRBJ1-1	.	17
CASSPGLAGANDITDTQYF	TGCGCCAGCAGCCCGGGACTAGCGGGGGCCAACGATATCACAGATACGCAGTATTTT	once	TRBV5-1	TRBJ2-3	TRBD2	19
CASSPRSDYFNYGYTF	TGTGCCAGCAGCCCGCGGTCAGACTATTTCAACTATGGCTACACCTTC	.	TRBV7-8	TRBJ1-2	.	16
CASSSVDWSSYNEQFF	TGTGCCAGCAGCTCAGTTGACTGGAGCTCCTACAATGAGCAGTTCTTC	.	TRBV7-9	TRBJ2-1	.	16
CASSRKGRVNTEAFF	TGTGCCAGCAGCCGGAAAGGACGTGTGAACACTGAAGCTTTCTTT	.	TRBV7-2	TRBJ1-1	.	15
CASRGSGANYGYTF	TGTGCCAGCAGGGGTTCAGGAGCTAACTATGGCTACACCTTC	few	TRBV6-5	TRBJ1-2	.	14
CASSALLTDTQYF	TGCGCCAGCAGCGCCCTCCTCACAGATACGCAGTATTTT	.	TRBV5-1	TRBJ2-3	.	13
CASSLVGSDEQYF	TGTGCCAGCAGTTTAGTGGGTTCGGACGAGCAGTACTTC	once	TRBV27	TRBJ2-7	.	13
CASSLGLAGGAGELFF	TGTGCCAGCAGCTTAGGACTAGCGGGCGGAGCCGGGGAGCTGTTTTTT	.	TRBV11-3	TRBJ2-2	TRBD2	16
CASSVGGGDTGELFF	TGTGCCAGCAGCGTAGGAGGGGGCGACACCGGGGAGCTGTTTTTT	.	TRBV9	TRBJ2-2	TRBD1	15
CASSPARLNSGNTIYF	TGTGCCAGCAGCCCGGCGCGGCTAAACTCTGGAAACACCATATATTTT	.	TRBV6-6	TRBJ1-3	.	16
CASSLGRGNQPQHF	TGCGCCAGCAGCTTGGGCAGGGGGAATCAGCCCCAGCATTTT	.	TRBV5-1	TRBJ1-5	TRBD1	14
CASSVDPSTQSSGNTIYF	TGTGCCAGCAGCGTAGACCCCTCCACCCAAAGCTCTGGAAACACCATATATTTT	.	TRBV9	TRBJ1-3	.	18